One sample yielded the 17 T cell receptor beta chains listed below, sequenced in a study of circulating tumor DNA in untreated peripheral T-cell lymphoma (dated by TCRdb to about 2021). The protocol used for the library was the immunoSEQ multiplex PCR assay. TCRdb retrieved this table from immuneACCESS and kept in-frame rearrangements only. Not all clones are present; in checked studies, unresolved V genes account for under half, and no reason is known for the remainder. Across this sample there are some 7,000 clones, with roughly 60% seen only once. In total, the top ten clones hold about 50% of the sample. The sequenced sample consisted of tumor tissue. These receptors all stem from a human donor with peripheral T-cell lymphoma.

The rearrangement links TRBV23-1 to TRBJ1-2, with no clear D. TRBV23-1 belongs to the ORF category, with a function that is uncertain. The CDR3 runs 13 residues. Trimming shortened V by 6 bases and J by 6 bases, and 14 bases separated the two germline ends. The CDR3 DNA is TGCGCCAGCAGCCGAGGTCCCTTAGATGGCTACACCTTC. Translation gives CASSRGPLDGYTF.

A note on this clone: Germline is not matched at one junction end, which may reflect a read error. This chain joins TRBV28 and TRBJ1-2, with D perhaps TRBD1 (6 bases). There are 14 residues in the CDR3. Germline V gene sequence: CDR1 MDHEN, CDR2 SYDVKM. CDR3: CASSSGTTNYGYTF. CDR3 bases: TGTGCCAGTAGTTCCGGGACAACTAACTATGGTTACACCTTC.

V is TRBV19 and J is TRBJ2-3; D is possibly TRBD1 (5 bases). Trimming shortened V by 5 bases and J by 2 bases, and 14 bases separated the two germline ends. The CDR3 spans 15 residues. Germline V gene lookup returns CDR1 LNHDA and CDR2 SQIVND (reference sequence). The chain's CDR3 is CASSPPAGNTDTQYF. CDR3 nucleotides: TGTGCCAGTAGTCCTCCGGCAGGGAACACAGATACGCAGTATTTT. Supplemented by reference TRBV19 and TRBJ2-3, the full variable domain reads DGGITQSPKYLFRKEGQNVTLSCEQNLNHDAMYWYRQDPGQGLRLIYYSQIVNDFQKGDIAEGYSVSREKKESFPLTVTSAQKNPTAFYLCASSPPAGNTDTQYFGPGTRLTVL.

This clone qualifies as medium-sized. One junction end disagrees with the germline gene, perhaps due to a read error. This chain connects TRBV6-8 to TRBJ1-5; 7 positions match TRBD1. Looked up from germline, CDR1 is MNHGY and CDR2 is SAAAGT. This CDR3 contains 15 residues. The CDR3 loop reads CAISDSAGGDQPQHF. For the CDR3, the DNA is TGTGCCATCAGTGACTCCGCAGGGGGGGACCAGCCCCAGCATTTT.

This clone was counted only a few times. At one end, the junction sequence differs from germline, possibly due to a read error. The V call is TRBV19, the J call TRBJ1-4; possibly TRBD1 for D (5 bases). Germline CDR1 is LNHDA and CDR2 is SQIVND (reference sequence). The CDR3 totals 12 residues. Here the CDR3 reads CASSGPGEKLFF. The DNA of the CDR3 is TGTGCCAGTAGTGGCCCGGGGGAAAAACTATTTTTT.

This clone was seen only a few times. The CDR3 sequence is CASSLSSGLYGYTF. CDR3 nucleotides: TGTGCCAGCAGTTTATCTTCGGGGCTCTATGGCTACACCTTC. The genes are TRBV28 and TRBJ1-2; possibly TRBD1 for D (5 bases). The germline CDR1 and CDR2 sequences are MDHEN and SYDVKM. The V and J ends lost 1 base and 4 bases respectively, with 10 bases between them. The CDR3 spans 14 residues.

The chain has TRBV19 and TRBJ2-3; 14 positions agree with TRBD2. Germline CDR1 LNHDA, CDR2 SQIVND (reference sequence). The CDR3 loop spans 17 amino acids. V gave up 4 bases and J gave up 4 bases; unmatched junction bases: 7. CDR3 nucleotides: TGTGCCAGTAGTACCCTAGGGACTAGCGGGAGTGCAGATACGCAGTATTTT. It yields the protein CASSTLGTSGSADTQYF.

This clone was seen a handful of times. The chain employs TRBV30 and TRBJ2-1; D is unresolved. Trimming took 3 bases from V and 0 from J, leaving 15 bases between them. This CDR3 has 16 amino acids. Germline V CDR1 and CDR2: GTSNPN, SVGIG (reference sequence). The CDR3: CAWSLPYEHSYNEQFF. In DNA, the CDR3 is TGTGCCTGGAGCCTACCTTACGAACACTCCTACAATGAGCAGTTCTTC.

This clone was seen a few times. The V call is TRBV29-1, the J call TRBJ1-1; perhaps TRBD1 as D (5 bases). Trimming stripped 3 bases from V and 1 base from J, with 9 bases between. CDR3 length: 13 residues. CDR1 is SQVTM, CDR2 ANQGSEA, per germline. CDR3 bases: TGCAGCGTTGACCAGACAGCGAACACTGAAGCTTTCTTT. This codes for CSVDQTANTEAFF.

The V and J genes are TRBV19 and TRBJ1-1; tentative D call: TRBD1 (6 bases). The CDR3 spans 13 residues. With 4 bases removed from V and 2 bases from J, the gap between germline ends came to 8 bases. Germline loops: CDR1 LNHDA, CDR2 SQIVND (reference sequence). The CDR3 DNA follows: TGTGCCAGTAGTACACAGGGTAACACTGAAGCTTTCTTT. Amino acids: CASSTQGNTEAFF.

The V call is TRBV11-3, the J call TRBJ2-7; 16 positions match TRBD2. Losses at the gene ends were 5 bases for V and 3 bases for J; bases not matched to a gene: 4. The CDR3 contains 16 residues. Germline V gene sequence: CDR1 SGHNT, CDR2 YENEEA. The CDR3 DNA reads as TGTGCCAGCAGCATCGGGACTAGCGGGAGGGTCTACGAGCAGTACTTC. It encodes CASSIGTSGRVYEQYF.

This chain joins TRBV28 and TRBJ2-1; TRBD1 matches 12 bases. CDR1 is MDHEN and CDR2 is SYDVKM in the germline V gene. V trimming: 4 bases; J trimming: 8 bases; junction bases outside the gene matches: 9. The CDR3 sequence is 16 residues long. DNA for the CDR3: TGTGCCAGCAGTTCACCGGCCGGGACAGGGGGCTATGAGCAGTTCTTC. Protein sequence: CASSSPAGTGGYEQFF.

The rearrangement uses TRBV29-1 and TRBJ1-1; D is possibly TRBD1 (5 bases). CDR3 length: 14 amino acids. Trimming took 6 bases from V and 0 from J, leaving 14 bases between them. The germline CDR1 and CDR2 sequences are SQVTM and ANQGSEA. The CDR3 loop is CSVQHGTVNTEAFF. The CDR3 nucleotides read TGCAGCGTCCAACACGGGACGGTGAACACTGAAGCTTTCTTT.

This clone was counted only a few times. This chain connects TRBV11-3 to TRBJ1-2; TRBD1 agrees at 7 bases. The length of the CDR3 is 15 residues. CDR1 SGHNT and CDR2 YENEEA come from the germline V gene. The junction had 9 bases not matched to a gene; V was cut back by 4 bases and J by 4 bases. The CDR3 DNA reads TGTGCCAGCAGCTCTCCAGGGAACAGGGGCTATGGCTACACCTTC. Translating gives CASSSPGNRGYGYTF.

In its sample, this clone ranks as medium-sized. The rearrangement links TRBV18 to TRBJ2-1; 10 bases are a match to TRBD1. Trimming at V came to 3 bases and at J to 8 bases, leaving 4 bases not matched to a gene. The CDR3 length is 14 residues. The germline CDR1 and CDR2 sequences are KGHSH and LQKENI. In DNA form, the CDR3 reads TGTGCCAGCTCACCGGGACAGGGGTTCGATGAGCAGTTCTTC. Translation gives CASSPGQGFDEQFF.

The chain joins TRBV18 to TRBJ1-4; perhaps TRBD1 as D (6 bases). In germline, CDR1 is KGHSH, CDR2 LQKENI. V lost 6 bases and J lost 4, with 12 bases in between. This CDR3 is 14 amino acids long. DNA for the CDR3: TGTGCCAGCTCGCCAGGGGATAATAATGAAAAACTGTTTTTT. It translates to CASSPGDNNEKLFF.

V gene TRBV1 combines with J gene TRBJ2-3; the table names TRBD2, a call not compared with the DNA. TRBV1 is a documented pseudogene. This CDR3 contains 16 residues. The CDR3 region has the DNA TGCGCCAGCAGCCAAGATCCGGGTCTAAGTCCAGATACGCAGTATTTT. Its protein is CASSQDPGLSPDTQYF.